The sequence of this TCR beta chain was determined in a study of blood T cell repertoires in COVID-19. Whole-study context: The study drew acute and convalescent COVID-19 samples from the United States, Italy and Spain. Nucleic acid was either cDNA or gDNA, and it came from T cells, B-cell-depleted T cells, or PBMCs.

Per the original methods: Reference gene primers were amplified, and this amplification served to estimate nucleated cell counts. Clones were read by immunoSEQ multiplex PCR, and TCRdb kept only the in-frame ones, dropping some. That table gives V, J and clone size, and the DNA gave D and trimming. The data show a few hundred thousand clones, with 85% to 90% seen just once and 5.5% to 8% held by the top ten. V lost 4 bases and J lost 4, with 13 bases in between. Looked up from germline, CDR1 is GTSNPN and CDR2 is SVGIG (reference sequence). This CDR3 region has 13 residues. The clonotype was recovered from a man aged 60 to 75 who had recovered from COVID-19. Sequencing was done on a sample of peripheral blood. The chain has TRBV30 and TRBJ1-1, with a tentative D call TRBD1 (5 bases). CDR3 region: CAWTQGRGTEAFF. CDR3 nucleotides: TGTGCCTGGACTCAAGGAAGGGGCACTGAAGCTTTCTTT. The variable domain in full, completed from reference TRBV30 and TRBJ1-1, reads SQTIHQWPATLVQPVGSPLSLECTVEGTSNPNLYWYRQAAGRGLQLLFYSVGIGQISSEVPQNLSASRPQDRQFILSSKKLLLSDSGFYLCAWTQGRGTEAFFGQGTRLTVV.